This T cell receptor (beta chain) was profiled in a study of human T cells and chemical hapten exposure. As for time point: pre-sensitization, week 0. The treatment here: therapeutic diphenylcyclopropenone sensitization with weekly scalp DPC. One entry per CDR3 protein results from TCRdb running MiXCR on the RACE reads. The sample consists of 180,000 or so distinct CDR3 sequences, 25% to 30% of them appearing once. V lost 3 bases and J lost 9, with 14 bases in between. This CDR3 has 13 amino acids. A few counts support this clonotype. The chain carries TRBV12-3 or TRBV12-4 and TRBJ1-1; D may be TRBD1 (6 bases). The sequenced sample was whole blood, obtained in connection with sensitization to the hapten diphenylcyclopropenone (DPC). The TCR was taken from a woman aged 25-40 years with alopecia areata. Some clones in this sample may be carry-over from other donors' samples. This chain's CDR3 is CASSFGRGGKAFF. The CDR3 DNA reads as TGTGCCAGCAGTTTTGGGCGAGGGGGAAAAGCTTTCTTT.